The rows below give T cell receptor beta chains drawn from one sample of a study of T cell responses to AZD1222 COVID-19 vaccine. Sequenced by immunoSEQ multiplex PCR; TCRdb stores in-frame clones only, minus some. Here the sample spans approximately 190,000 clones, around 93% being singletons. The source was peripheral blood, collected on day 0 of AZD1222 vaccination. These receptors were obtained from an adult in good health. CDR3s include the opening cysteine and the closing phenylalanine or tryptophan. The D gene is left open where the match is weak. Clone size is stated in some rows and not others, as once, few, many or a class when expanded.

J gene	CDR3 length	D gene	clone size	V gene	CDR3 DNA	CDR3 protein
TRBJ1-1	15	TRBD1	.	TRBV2	TGTGCCAGCAGAGGGCGAGGGGGCGAGAACACTGAAGCTTTCTTT	CASRGRGGENTEAFF
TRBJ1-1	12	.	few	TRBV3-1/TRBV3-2	TGTGCCAGCAGCCTAGTGGAAGGGTTGACTTTCTTT	CASSLVEGLTFF
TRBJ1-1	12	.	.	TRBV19	TGTGCCAGTAGTATATGGCCCACTGAAGCTTTCTTT	CASSIWPTEAFF
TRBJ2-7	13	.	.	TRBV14	TGTGCCAGCAGCCCTTTGGGAGCCTACGAGCAGTACTTC	CASSPLGAYEQYF
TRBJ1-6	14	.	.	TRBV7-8	TGTGCCAGCAGCTCCTCGGGCACAAATTCACCCCTCCACTTT	CASSSSGTNSPLHF
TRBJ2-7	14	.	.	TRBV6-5	TGTGCCAGCAGCACCCCCCGACAACTCTACGAGCAGTACTTC	CASSTPRQLYEQYF
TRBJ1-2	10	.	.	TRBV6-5	TGTGCCAGCAGGGGATATGGCTACACCTTC	CASRGYGYTF
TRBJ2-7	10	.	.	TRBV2	TGTGCCAGCAGCATCTACGAGCAGTACTTC	CASSIYEQYF
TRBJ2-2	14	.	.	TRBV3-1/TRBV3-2	TGTGCCAGCAGCCGCGCCTCGAACACCGGGGAGCTGTTTTTT	CASSRASNTGELFF
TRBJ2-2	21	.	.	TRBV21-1	TGTGCCAGCAGCAGTAGTTCCCGAGCAGGGACTATGTCTTATAACACCGGGGAGCTGTTTTTT	CASSSSSRAGTMSYNTGELFF
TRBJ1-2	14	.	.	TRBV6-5	TGTGCCAGCGGTCCTTCGGGTAGGGACTATGGCTACACCTTC	CASGPSGRDYGYTF
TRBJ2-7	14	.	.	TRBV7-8	TGTGCCAGCAGCACGGACTCTCTTCCCTACGAGCAGTACTTC	CASSTDSLPYEQYF
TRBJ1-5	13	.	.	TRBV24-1	TGTGCCACCAGTGATCCTGGGGGACAGCCCCAGCATTTT	CATSDPGGQPQHF
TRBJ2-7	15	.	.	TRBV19	TGTGCCAGTAGTATTGGGGGCGCGGTGGGCCACGAGCAGTACTTC	CASSIGGAVGHEQYF
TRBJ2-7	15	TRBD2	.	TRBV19	TGTGCCAGTAGTACGGGACTAGCGACCTCAGGGGAGCAGTACTTC	CASSTGLATSGEQYF
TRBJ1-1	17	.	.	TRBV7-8	TGTGCCAGCAGCTTACTGCCCGGAGGGCTATCCAAGGATGAAGCTTTCTTT	CASSLLPGGLSKDEAFF
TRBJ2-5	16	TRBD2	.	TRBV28	TGTGCCTCCGACGGGACTAGCGGGAGGAGAGGGGAGACCCAGTACTTC	CASDGTSGRRGETQYF
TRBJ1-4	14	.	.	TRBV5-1	TGCGCCAGCAGCTTTGGACAAGATGGCGAAAAACTGTTTTTT	CASSFGQDGEKLFF
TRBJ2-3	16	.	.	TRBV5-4	TGTGCCAGCAGCTTGGTCGGGGCTTTGGTGACAGATACGCAGTATTTT	CASSLVGALVTDTQYF
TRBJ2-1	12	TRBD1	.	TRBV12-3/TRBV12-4	TGTGCCAGCAGTTTAGCCGGGACAGAAGAAATCTTC	CASSLAGTEEIF
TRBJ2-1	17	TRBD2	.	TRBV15	TGTGCCACCAGCAGAGATCTTACTAGCGGGAGTCTACAGGAGCAGTTCTTC	CATSRDLTSGSLQEQFF
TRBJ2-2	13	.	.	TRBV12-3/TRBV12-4	TGTGCCAGCAGGAACAGGGCGACCGGGGAGCTGTTTTTT	CASRNRATGELFF
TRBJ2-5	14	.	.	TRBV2	TGTGCCAGCAGAGTCTTGCAGACCCAAGAGACCCAGTACTTC	CASRVLQTQETQYF
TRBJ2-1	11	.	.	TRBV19	TGTGCCAGTAGAACCTACAATGAGCAGTTCTTC	CASRTYNEQFF
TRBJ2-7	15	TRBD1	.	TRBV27	TGTGCCAGCAGTAATTCACCCGGGACAGACTACGAGCAGTACTTC	CASSNSPGTDYEQYF
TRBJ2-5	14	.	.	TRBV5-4	TGTGCCAGCAGCTCGTCGGGGTATCCAGAGACCCAGTACTTC	CASSSSGYPETQYF
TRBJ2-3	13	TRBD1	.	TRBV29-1	TGCAGCGCCCAGACAGGGGGGATAGATACGCAGTATTTT	CSAQTGGIDTQYF
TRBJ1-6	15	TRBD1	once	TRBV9	TGTGCCAGCAGCGTAGAGGCCCATGGACAGGGCACCCTCCACTTT	CASSVEAHGQGTLHF
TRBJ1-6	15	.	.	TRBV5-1	TGCGCCAGCAGCATAACACAGGAAGTCAATTCACCCCTCCACTTT	CASSITQEVNSPLHF
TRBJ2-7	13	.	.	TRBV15	TGTGCCACCGGGAAGGACGGCTCCTACGAGCAGTACTTC	CATGKDGSYEQYF
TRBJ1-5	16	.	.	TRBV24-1	TGTGCCACCAGTGATTCCAGGGTGATTAGCAATCAGCCCCAGCATTTT	CATSDSRVISNQPQHF
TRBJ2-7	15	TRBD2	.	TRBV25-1	TGTGCCAGCAGTGAAGGACTAGCGGGAATCAACGAGCAGTACTTC	CASSEGLAGINEQYF
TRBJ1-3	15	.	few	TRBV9	TGTGCCAGCAGCGTAGGGACGAACTCTGGAAACACCATATATTTT	CASSVGTNSGNTIYF
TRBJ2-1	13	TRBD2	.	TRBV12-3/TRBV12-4	TGTGCCAGCAGTTCCGGGACTAAAGGATCGCAGTTCTTC	CASSSGTKGSQFF
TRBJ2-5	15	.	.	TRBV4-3	TGCGCCAGCAGCCTCGGACACCTGAACCAAGAGACCCAGTACTTC	CASSLGHLNQETQYF